Following are 14 T cell receptor beta chains from one sample sequenced in a study of blood T cell repertoires in COVID-19 (dated by TCRdb to 2020 to 2021). Receptors were amplified or captured by the immunoSEQ multiplex PCR assay. The clones in this table, taken by TCRdb from immuneACCESS, are in-frame only. Not every clone is retained; where verified, under half of the shortfall comes from an unresolved V gene, and the cause of the rest is unknown. The sample table records 90,000 to 140,000 clones; over 75% of these occur just once. 4% to 5% of the sample is taken by the ten largest. The sample comprised peripheral blood. The receptors derive from a man in his fifties with acute or convalescent COVID-19.

The chain combines TRBV10-3 with TRBJ1-3; a possible D gene is TRBD1 (6 bases). Germline V gene data show CDR1 as ENHRY and CDR2 as SYGVKD. CDR3 length: 13 amino acids. Deletions cut 8 bases from V and 2 bases from J, with 10 bases between. The CDR3 loop reads CAIATGTGNTIYF. CDR3 in DNA: TGTGCCATCGCAACAGGGACTGGAAACACCATATATTTT.

The chain carries TRBV5-1 and TRBJ2-3; D not resolved. Germline CDR1 is SGHRS and CDR2 is YFSETQ. The CDR3 is made up of 16 amino acids. With 0 bases removed from V and 0 bases from J, the gap between germline ends came to 11 bases. The CDR3 nucleotides read TGCGCCAGCAGCTTGGGGCTAGGAGTTAGCACAGATACGCAGTATTTT. This sequence encodes CASSLGLGVSTDTQYF.

J is TRBJ2-5 and V is TRBV27; D possibly corresponds to TRBD1 (5 bases). Trimming took 2 bases from V and 3 from J, leaving 16 bases between them. CDR1 and CDR2 (germline): MNHEY, SMNVEV (reference sequence). This CDR3 has 16 residues. The CDR3 reads CASSLRGVKWKETQYF. The CDR3, as DNA: TGTGCCAGCAGTTTAAGGGGTGTCAAGTGGAAAGAGACCCAGTACTTC.

J is TRBJ2-2 and V is TRBV10-3; D perhaps matches TRBD1 (6 bases). The V gene lost 7 bases and the J gene lost 0 bases, with 9 bases spanning the gap. There are 14 residues in the CDR3. Per the germline V gene, CDR1 is ENHRY and CDR2 is SYGVKD. The chain's CDR3 is CAIKWGPNTGELFF. The CDR3, as DNA: TGTGCCATCAAGTGGGGGCCGAACACCGGGGAGCTGTTTTTT.

DNA of the CDR3: TGTGCCAGCAGCTCCATGACGGGGACTGAAGCTTTCTTT. Translation: CASSSMTGTEAFF. The J gene is TRBJ1-1, the V gene TRBV11-2; D not resolved. Trimming stripped 4 bases from V and 5 bases from J, with 11 bases between. CDR3 length equals 13 residues. CDR1 is SGHAT, CDR2 FQNNGV, per germline.

V usage is TRBV6-4 and J usage is TRBJ1-6; D is undetermined. This CDR3 is 13 amino acids long. Looked up from germline, CDR1 is MRHNA and CDR2 is SNTAGT. Trimming shortened V by 0 bases and J by 6 bases, and 3 bases separated the two germline ends. This CDR3 is CASSDSRNSPLHF. DNA of the CDR3: TGTGCCAGCAGTGACTCTCGTAATTCACCCCTCCACTTT.

The V call is TRBV11-2, the J call TRBJ1-2; the match to TRBD1 covers 10 bases. Trimming took 6 bases from V and 5 from J; bases not matched to a gene: 6. CDR1 and CDR2 (germline): SGHAT, FQNNGV. The CDR3 is 14 residues long. The DNA of the CDR3 is TGTGCCAGCAGTAATGGACAGGGGGTTTATGGCTACACCTTC. It yields the protein CASSNGQGVYGYTF.

V usage is TRBV5-1 and J usage is TRBJ1-3, with 7 nucleotides matching TRBD1. The CDR3 runs to 16 residues. Germline V gives CDR1 SGHRS, CDR2 YFSETQ. V lost 0 bases to trimming and J lost 2 bases; unmatched junction nucleotides: 5. The CDR3 here is CASSLAGQQAGNTIYF. CDR3 nucleotides: TGCGCCAGCAGCTTGGCGGGACAGCAAGCTGGAAACACCATATATTTT.

This clone has just a few counts. The DNA for the CDR3 is TGTGCCAGCCAAAAGGGGGCCTATAGCAATCAGCCCCAGCATTTT. Its protein product is CASQKGAYSNQPQHF. The chain is built from TRBV27 and TRBJ1-5, with 7 bases aligning to TRBD1. The junction had 7 bases not matched to a gene; V was cut back by 8 bases and J by 0 bases. The CDR3 is 15 residues long. CDR1 is MNHEY, CDR2 SMNVEV, per germline (reference sequence).

The V and J genes are TRBV7-6 and TRBJ2-7; D is ambiguous. This CDR3 has 15 residues. Germline CDR1 SGHVS, CDR2 FNYEAQ. V was cut by 5 bases and J by 3 bases, with 17 bases left in between. The CDR3 region has the DNA TGTGCCAGCAGCCCGACGGCCGGGTTTCACTACGAGCAGTACTTC. Translated, it gives CASSPTAGFHYEQYF.

This chain joins TRBV14 and TRBJ1-2; D might be TRBD1 (5 bases). The CDR3 has 14 residues. The V and J ends lost 4 bases and 7 bases respectively, with 16 bases between them. The germline gives CDR1 SGHDN, CDR2 FVKESK. CDR3 sequence (DNA): TGTGCCAGCAGCCGCCTGGGGGGGACGTTTGGCTACACCTTC. Its protein product is CASSRLGGTFGYTF. The entire variable domain, with the rest obtained from reference TRBV14 and TRBJ1-2, is as follows: EAGVTQFPSHSVIEKGQTVTLRCDPISGHDNLYWYRRVMGKEIKFLLHFVKESKQDESGMPNNRFLAERTGGTYSTLKVQPAELEDSGVYFCASSRLGGTFGYTFGSGTRLTVV.

As DNA, the CDR3 is TGTGCCAGCAGTTCCCCCGGACAGGGATACTACGAGCAGTACTTC. This translates into CASSSPGQGYYEQYF. The V and J genes are TRBV28 and TRBJ2-7, with TRBD1 matching over 8 bases. In germline, CDR1 is MDHEN, CDR2 SYDVKM. V lost 4 bases to trimming and J lost 3 bases; unmatched junction nucleotides: 8. The CDR3 runs to 15 residues.

The V gene is TRBV3-1 (or the pseudogene TRBV3-2), the J gene TRBJ2-3; 11 nucleotides align to TRBD2. Germline loops: CDR1 LGHDT, CDR2 YNNKEL (reference sequence). V dropped 3 bases and J dropped 3; count of bases not matched to a gene: 5. The CDR3 runs 16 residues. The DNA for the CDR3 is TGTGCCAGCAGCCAGAGGACTAGCGGGTTGACAGATACGCAGTATTTT. Amino acid sequence: CASSQRTSGLTDTQYF.

This chain links TRBV27 with TRBJ2-3; 7 nucleotides align to TRBD1. Trimming cost V 7 bases and J 2 bases; bases outside gene matches: 3. In germline, CDR1 is MNHEY, CDR2 SMNVEV (reference sequence). This CDR3 comprises 13 residues. Written as DNA, the CDR3 is TGTGCCAGCATAGACAGGGCCACAGATACGCAGTATTTT. Protein sequence: CASIDRATDTQYF.